This T cell receptor (beta chain) was observed in a study of control samples from healthy donors and cancer patients. CDR1 and CDR2 from the germline V gene are SGHAT and FQDESV (reference sequence). The CDR3 totals 14 residues. V was clipped by 5 bases and J by 5 bases; unmatched bases: 4. This clone has a single count. Profiling relied on immunoSEQ multiplex PCR, and the TCRdb table lists in-frame clones only, not all of them. Of over 100,000 clones listed, about nine tenths are singletons. This TCR was recovered from a human donor in good health. The donor label of this sample is uncertain. The source material was blood. This chain uses TRBV11-1 with TRBJ2-3, with 10 bases that match TRBD1. The CDR3, as DNA: TGTGCCAGCAGCATGGACAGGGGGGGAGATACGCAGTATTTT. Encoded protein: CASSMDRGGDTQYF.